These 15 T cell receptor beta chains were all obtained from the same sample, sequenced in a study of shared clonotypes between healthy human individuals. Here immunoSEQ multiplex PCR was the method, and the copy in TCRdb shows in-frame clones only, minus some. The repertoire holds more than 1 million clones, with around three quarters as singletons. Material for sequencing was memory CD4+ T cells from PBMCs. The subset here: CD45RA-negative fraction. The receptors here all came from a man aged 18 to 30 in good health. Some clones in this sample may be carry-over from other donors' samples.

This clone came up once. V usage is TRBV5-1 and J usage is TRBJ1-5, with D tentatively TRBD1 (5 bases). Deletions cut 4 bases from V and 2 bases from J, with 13 bases between. The CDR3 runs to 15 residues. Germline CDR1 reads SGHRS; CDR2 reads YFSETQ. The CDR3, as DNA: TGCGCCAGCAGCCCCACGGGGGGTGGCAATCAGCCCCAGCATTTT. This sequence encodes CASSPTGGGNQPQHF.

The chain recombines TRBV27 with TRBJ2-5, with D uncertain. CDR3 size: 13 residues. V was cut by 2 bases and J by 5 bases, with 9 bases left in between. Germline V gene lookup returns CDR1 MNHEY and CDR2 SMNVEV (reference sequence). This CDR3 reads CASSLRMRETQYF. CDR3 nucleotide sequence: TGTGCCAGCAGTTTACGGATGAGGGAGACCCAGTACTTC.

V gene TRBV6-6 combines with J gene TRBJ2-3, with 11 bases aligning to TRBD2. J gave up 2 bases and V 2 bases, and 3 bases lay outside the gene matches. Germline lookup yields CDR1 MNHNY and CDR2 SVGAGI (reference sequence). CDR3 size: 16 residues. CDR3 protein: CASSYGTSGDTDTQYF. In DNA, the CDR3 is TGTGCCAGCAGTTACGGGACTAGCGGAGACACAGATACGCAGTATTTT.

The DNA for the CDR3 is TGTGCCAGCAGCTTAAGTGGACTAGCGGGGAGGTACGATGAGCAGTTCTTC. Residues: CASSLSGLAGRYDEQFF. The chain employs TRBV11-2 and TRBJ2-1, with 12 positions matching TRBD2. CDR1 and CDR2 from the germline V gene are SGHAT and FQNNGV. With 2 bases clipped from V and 8 bases from J, the junction kept 10 bases outside the gene matches. The CDR3 covers 17 residues.

This sequence joins TRBV18 and TRBJ2-7; D may match TRBD1 or TRBD2 (5 bases each). Between the trimmed V and J ends, which lost 6 bases and 7 bases, there was a span of 19 bases. Per germline, CDR1 KGHSH and CDR2 LQKENI. The CDR3 spans 14 residues. CDR3 sequence (DNA): TGTGCCAGCTCCCGGAGCCGGGACGGCGAGGAGCAGTACTTC. Translated: CASSRSRDGEEQYF.

In the case of this clone: Other DNA sequences in this specimen translate into the identical CDR3. The chain combines TRBV5-6 with TRBJ2-7; 9 nucleotides line up with TRBD1. This CDR3 is 14 amino acids long. After removal of 1 base from V and 4 bases from J, the junction contained 3 bases not matched to a gene. Germline V gene sequence: CDR1 SGHDT, CDR2 YYEEEE. In DNA form, the CDR3 reads TGTGCCAGCAGCTTGATCGGGACAGGGTACGAGCAGTACTTC. This sequence encodes CASSLIGTGYEQYF.

In its sample, this clone was seen a few times. The chain carries TRBV30 and TRBJ1-5; 9 nucleotides match TRBD1. Germline V gives CDR1 GTSNPN, CDR2 SVGIG (reference sequence). V shed 5 bases, J shed 3 bases, and the junction held 5 bases outside the gene matches. The CDR3 totals 14 residues. This CDR3 reads CAWDRTGDNQPQHF. The CDR3 region has the DNA TGTGCCTGGGATCGGACAGGGGACAATCAGCCCCAGCATTTT.

The chain joins TRBV30 to TRBJ2-6, with D possibly being TRBD1 or TRBD2 (5 bases each). The CDR3 covers 13 residues. CDR1 GTSNPN and CDR2 SVGIG come from the germline V gene (reference sequence). V lost 3 bases and J lost 2, with 5 bases in between. In nucleotides, the CDR3 is TGTGCCTGGAGGGGGGCTGGGGCCAACGTCCTGACTTTC. Amino acids: CAWRGAGANVLTF.

This clone occurred a few times. CDR3 sequence: CASSEWNLEGKQAVYEQYF. CDR3 bases: TGTGCCAGCAGTGAATGGAATCTTGAGGGAAAACAGGCCGTCTACGAGCAGTACTTC. The chain is built from TRBV6-1 and TRBJ2-7; D might be TRBD1 or TRBD2, each matching 5 bases. Per the germline V gene, CDR1 is MNHNS and CDR2 is SASEGT. Trimming left V 2 bases short and J 3 bases short, with 26 bases between. The CDR3 consists of 19 residues.

The J gene is TRBJ2-3, the V gene TRBV11-2, with unresolved D. Germline loops: CDR1 SGHAT, CDR2 FQNNGV. The CDR3 has 13 amino acids. Trimming removed 8 bases at V and 4 bases at J, with 13 bases between. CDR3 protein: CASARSPSDTQYF. In nucleotides, the CDR3 is TGTGCCAGCGCTCGCAGCCCCTCAGATACGCAGTATTTT.

The genes are TRBV18 and TRBJ1-1; TRBD1 is a possible D gene (6 bases). The V end was cut by 5 bases, the J end by 9 bases, with 10 bases between. The germline gives CDR1 KGHSH, CDR2 LQKENI. The CDR3 consists of 11 residues. Written as DNA, the CDR3 is TGTGCCAGCTCAGGGGGGGCTCAAGCTTTCTTT. It yields the protein CASSGGAQAFF.

This clone has ten or more counts. V gene TRBV23-1 combines with J gene TRBJ1-1; D perhaps matches TRBD1 (5 bases). TRBV23-1 is flagged as an ORF with uncertain function. The ends were cut back, 3 bases at V and 1 base at J, with 9 bases in the middle. CDR3 length: 14 residues. The CDR3 loop is CASSHRQGNTEAFF. Written as DNA, the CDR3 is TGCGCCAGCAGTCACCGGCAGGGGAACACTGAAGCTTTCTTT.

The V and J genes are TRBV30 and TRBJ2-1; possibly TRBD2 for D (6 bases). Deletions cut 0 bases from V and 10 bases from J, with 10 bases between. Germline V lookup: CDR1 GTSNPN, CDR2 SVGIG (reference sequence). CDR3 length: 12 residues. The CDR3 sequence: CAWSVFLAEQFF. The CDR3 region has the DNA TGTGCCTGGAGTGTTTTTCTAGCGGAGCAGTTCTTC.

A single count supports this clone. The chain is built from TRBV28 and TRBJ1-4; tentative D call: TRBD1 (5 bases). The germline V and J ends were trimmed by 5 bases and 7 bases, with 14 bases remaining between them. Germline CDR1 is MDHEN and CDR2 is SYDVKM. The CDR3 consists of 14 residues. The CDR3 DNA reads TGTGCCAGCAGTCCCCCCAGGGTGGGTGAAAAACTGTTTTTT. Residues: CASSPPRVGEKLFF.

In its sample, this clone was seen a few times. V and J are TRBV27 and TRBJ2-7; D may be TRBD1 or TRBD2 (6 bases each). There are 14 residues in the CDR3. The germline V and J ends were trimmed by 5 bases and 3 bases, with 14 bases remaining between them. Germline V CDR1 and CDR2: MNHEY, SMNVEV (reference sequence). The CDR3 is CASSKYREVYEQYF. The CDR3, as DNA: TGTGCCAGCAGTAAGTACAGGGAGGTCTACGAGCAGTACTTC.